The sequence of this T cell receptor beta chain was determined in a study of T cell responses to AZD1222 COVID-19 vaccine. Study-level findings and limits: Unmutated variant regions are reportedly the target of nearly half of TCRs that are spike-specific.

This clone has only one observation. Its specificity is unknown. The protocol was immunoSEQ multiplex PCR, while the TCRdb copy is restricted to in-frame clones and leaves out a portion. The table shows about 130,000 clones, with roughly 85% occurring only once. V lost 7 bases to trimming and J lost 4 bases; unmatched junction nucleotides: 15. CDR1 is SGHRS, CDR2 YFSETQ, per germline. The CDR3 is 16 residues long. The sequences come from peripheral blood, collected on day 0 of AZD1222 vaccination. This TCR was sampled from an adult in good health. The chain joins TRBV5-1 to TRBJ2-3; 7 nucleotides line up with TRBD1. CDR3 coding DNA: TGCGCCAGCGGGGAACAGGGGCCTTGGTTGCCAGATACGCAGTATTTT. Its protein product is CASGEQGPWLPDTQYF.